The 3 T cell receptor beta chains presented below share a single source sample, sequenced in a study of blood T cell repertoires in COVID-19. The table came from immunoSEQ multiplex PCR; TCRdb's copy has only in-frame clones and leaves some out. The sample has approximately 180,000 clones; approximately 90% are singletons. The sample was peripheral blood. The source of these receptors is a man aged 45-60 years with acute or convalescent COVID-19.

J is TRBJ2-3 and V is TRBV5-4; D ambiguous. The CDR3 has 15 residues. Trimming shortened V by 1 base and J by 0 bases, and 9 bases separated the two germline ends. The germline V gene has CDR1 SGHNT and CDR2 YYREEE (reference sequence). This chain's CDR3 is CASSLLPTSTDTQYF. CDR3 sequence (DNA): TGTGCCAGCAGCTTGCTTCCCACTAGCACAGATACGCAGTATTTT. The complete variable domain, with remaining parts taken from reference TRBV5-4 and TRBJ2-3, reads ETGVTQSPTHLIKTRGQQVTLRCSSQSGHNTVSWYQQALGQGPQFIFQYYREEENGRGNFPPRFSGLQFPNYSSELNVNALELDDSALYLCASSLLPTSTDTQYFGPGTRLTVL.

The CDR3: CAWSVQGSPDTQYF. The CDR3, as DNA: TGTGCCTGGAGTGTGCAGGGGAGCCCAGATACGCAGTATTTT. V and J are TRBV30 and TRBJ2-3, with a weak D call TRBD1 (6 bases). The germline V and J ends were trimmed by 0 bases and 4 bases, with 11 bases remaining between them. Germline V gene sequence: CDR1 GTSNPN, CDR2 SVGIG (reference sequence). The CDR3 runs 14 residues.

J is TRBJ1-1 and V is TRBV28, with D uncertain. Germline V CDR1 and CDR2: MDHEN, SYDVKM. V gave up 7 bases and J gave up 1 base, with 7 bases separating them. CDR3 length: 12 residues. In nucleotides, the CDR3 is TGTGCCAGCACCGTAAAGAACACTGAAGCTTTCTTT. It codes for CASTVKNTEAFF.